These 3 T cell receptor beta chains were sequenced from one sample in a study of vaccination effects on CD4 cells after COVID-19. The culture ran for around ten days before CD4+ T cells were isolated. TCRdb keeps only in-frame clones here, not all; method: immunoSEQ multiplex PCR. The sample records about 48,000 clones, 67% being singletons. Antigens of these TCRs are unknown. The sample was CD4+ T cells from PBMCs cultured without peptide, taken before COVID-19 vaccination. The receptors shown here come from a human donor who received a COVID-19 vaccine.

The chain recombines TRBV9 with TRBJ1-6; D is ambiguous. The V gene's germline CDR1 is SGDLS and CDR2 YYNGEE. CDR3 length: 13 amino acids. The V and J ends lost 4 bases and 7 bases respectively, with 9 bases between them. The CDR3 spells CASSTRPNSPLHF. DNA for the CDR3: TGTGCCAGCAGCACTCGACCCAATTCACCCCTCCACTTT.

This clone appeared a few times. The rearrangement links TRBV7-9 to TRBJ1-2; no definite D call. Germline CDR1 reads SEHNR; CDR2 reads FQNEAQ (reference sequence). This CDR3 contains 11 residues. Trimming took off 4 bases at V and 2 bases at J, with 2 bases between the two ends. CDR3 sequence (DNA): TGTGCCAGCAGCTCAAACTATGGCTACACCTTC. Residues: CASSSNYGYTF. The variable domain in full, with the rest retrieved from reference TRBV7-9 and TRBJ1-2, is DTGVSQNPRHKITKRGQNVTFRCDPISEHNRLYWYRQTLGQGPEFLTYFQNEAQLEKSRLLSDRFSAERPKGSFSTLEIQRTEQGDSAMYLCASSSNYGYTFGSGTRLTVV.

The chain uses TRBV28 and TRBJ1-5, with 7 bases that match TRBD1. The CDR3 contains 14 residues. Germline V gene data show CDR1 as MDHEN and CDR2 as SYDVKM. J was trimmed by 4 bases and V by 10 bases; bases with no gene match: 10. This chain's CDR3 is CATGTVGTNQPQHF. CDR3 bases: TGTGCCACCGGGACAGTGGGGACAAATCAGCCCCAGCATTTT.